A selection of T cell receptor beta chains follows, all from one sample in a study of shared clonotypes between healthy human individuals. TCRdb's table, derived via immunoSEQ multiplex PCR, lists solely in-frame clones and lacks some. The sample shows 550,000 to 700,000 clones, around four fifths of them seen only once. Sequences were obtained from memory CD4+ T cells sorted from blood. The source is a woman aged 30 to 39 in good health. Both conserved end residues are part of each CDR3. A D gene is named only where the DNA matches it firmly. Size values are once, few and many counts, or a class for expanded clones, and some rows have none.

j_gene,v_gene,d_gene,abundance,CDR3aa,CDR3nt
TRBJ2-7,TRBV28,NA,NA,CASSPVGRTSYEQYF,TGTGCCAGCAGTCCCGTGGGACGCACCTCCTACGAGCAGTACTTC
TRBJ1-5,TRBV29-1,NA,NA,CSVGGTAHQPQHF,TGCAGCGTTGGAGGGACCGCTCATCAGCCCCAGCATTTT
TRBJ1-5,TRBV29-1,NA,many,CSVTWTANQPQHF,TGCAGCGTTACTTGGACAGCTAATCAGCCCCAGCATTTT
TRBJ1-1,TRBV5-5,NA,NA,CASSLFEGLASEAFF,TGTGCCAGCAGCTTGTTTGAGGGATTGGCAAGCGAAGCTTTCTTT
TRBJ1-1,TRBV29-1,TRBD1,few,CSVGTGSNTEAFF,TGCAGCGTGGGGACAGGGTCGAACACTGAAGCTTTCTTT
TRBJ1-1,TRBV9,NA,NA,CASSVGGGHNTEAFF,TGTGCCAGCAGCGTAGGGGGCGGCCATAACACTGAAGCTTTCTTT
TRBJ1-2,TRBV28,NA,NA,CASSSSDTSYGYTF,TGTGCCAGCAGCTCCTCGGACACATCCTATGGCTACACCTTC
TRBJ1-1,TRBV11-2,NA,NA,CASSRQRDTEAFF,TGTGCCAGCAGCCGGCAGAGGGACACTGAAGCTTTCTTT
TRBJ2-3,TRBV5-4,TRBD1,NA,CASSLPTGGADTQYF,TGTGCCAGCAGCTTGCCGACAGGGGGAGCAGATACGCAGTATTTT
TRBJ2-5,TRBV14,NA,NA,CASSRREFQETQYF,TGTGCCAGCAGTCGACGGGAGTTCCAAGAGACCCAGTACTTC
TRBJ1-2,TRBV5-8,TRBD1,NA,CASSPRGRRDGYTF,TGTGCCAGCAGCCCGAGGGGGCGACGGGATGGCTACACCTTC
TRBJ2-7,TRBV7-9,TRBD2,NA,CASSLRAGDEEQYF,TGTGCCAGCAGCTTACGAGCGGGAGACGAGGAGCAGTACTTC
TRBJ1-2,TRBV28,NA,NA,CASAPGDYGYTF,TGTGCCAGCGCCCCGGGGGACTATGGCTACACCTTC
TRBJ2-5,TRBV7-6,TRBD2,NA,CASSEQRDQTQYF,TGTGCCAGCAGCGAACAGCGGGATCAGACCCAGTACTTC